This is a list of T cell receptor beta chains from one sample in a study of blood T cells in healthy people across ages. TCRdb redid the calling of the 5' RACE reads with MiXCR, one entry per CDR3 protein. The sample holds approximately 490,000 distinct CDR3 sequences; more than 20% are singletons and the top ten take just over 8.5%. This sample was shared with a second study, whose subject was T cells of mothers and their children.

What was sequenced was blood. The origin of the receptors is a boy aged 5-17 years in good health. Both conserved end residues are part of each CDR3. The order of the fields is V gene, D gene, J gene, clone size, CDR3 DNA, CDR3 protein. A D gene is named only where the DNA matches it firmly. Size is omitted from some rows. Given values are once, few, many or a class for expanded clones.

TRBV20-1	TRBD2	TRBJ2-5	many	TGCAGTGCAGAGCGGGAGGGGGAGACCCAGTACTTC	CSAEREGETQYF
TRBV20-1	TRBD2	TRBJ2-5	NA	TGCAGTGCTACGGGACTAGCGGGAATAACGCAAGAGACCCAGTACTTC	CSATGLAGITQETQYF
TRBV20-1	TRBD2	TRBJ2-7	NA	TGCAGTGCTAGAGAGTCCGGGACTAGGGGCGAGCAGTACTTC	CSARESGTRGEQYF
TRBV28	NA	TRBJ2-7	few	TGTGCCAGCAGTTTAACACAGGGATTCTCCTACGAGCAGTACTTC	CASSLTQGFSYEQYF
TRBV20-1	NA	TRBJ1-1	few	TGCAGTGCTAGAGACCTATTGCGGCCTTCGATGAACACTGAAGCTTTCTTT	CSARDLLRPSMNTEAFF
TRBV12-3/TRBV12-4	NA	TRBJ2-7	few	TGTGCCAGCAGTCCCGCATGGCGCTCCTACGAGCAGTACTTC	CASSPAWRSYEQYF
TRBV7-8	NA	TRBJ1-2	few	TGTGCCAGCAGCTATAACAGGATGGCACAGAACTATGGCTACACCTTC	CASSYNRMAQNYGYTF
TRBV3-1	TRBD2	TRBJ2-1	NA	TGTGCCAGCAGCCAGTTAGCGGGGGGCCCTTACAATGAGCAGTTCTTC	CASSQLAGGPYNEQFF
TRBV7-9	NA	TRBJ2-5	few	TGTGCCAGCAGCCCACTCTCGGGGATACAAGAGACCCAGTACTTC	CASSPLSGIQETQYF
TRBV7-2	NA	TRBJ2-5	many	TGTGCCAGCAGCTTAGGTTCTACCAAAGAGACCCAGTACTTC	CASSLGSTKETQYF
TRBV6-1	NA	TRBJ2-5	NA	TGTGCCAGCAGTGGGGGACCCACACCCCAAGAGACCCAGTACTTC	CASSGGPTPQETQYF
TRBV12-3/TRBV12-4	TRBD1	TRBJ2-7	NA	TGTGCCAGCAGCCGAAGACAGGGGTCCTACGAGCAGTACTTC	CASSRRQGSYEQYF